This TCR beta chain was observed in a study of T cell clonality in common variable immunodeficiency. Broader study findings: T cell subpopulation sequencing would be needed to explain CVID clonality. Fewer deletions and N-nucleotide insertions were reportedly seen in common variable immunodeficiency TCR beta sequences.

Control and CVID samples contributed equal amounts of genomic DNA. Sequencing used immunoSEQ multiplex PCR; TCRdb keeps in-frame clones, though not all of them. The repertoire yields 32,000 or so clones, none seen only once; the top ten contain 5% to 7%. Ten or more counts support this clone. Antigen specificity is unknown. The CDR3 end is not reached by the read, which stops 3 residues before it; the germline J gene fills it in. Heparinized whole blood, about 5 to 9 ml, came from each donor. The CDR3 runs 17 residues. CDR1 is SNHLY, CDR2 FYNNEI, per germline. The junction had 17 bases not matched to a gene; V was cut back by 8 bases and J by 5 bases.

The rearrangement joins TRBV2 to TRBJ2-5; TRBD2 matches 10 bases. Sequencing input: peripheral blood mononuclear cells. This TCR derives from a human donor with common variable immunodeficiency. The CDR3 loop reads CASWGGPGTSVTETQYF. The CDR3 bases that were read are TGTGCCAGCTGGGGCGGCCCCGGGACTAGCGTGACGGAGACC.